The 4 T cell receptor delta chains below all came from one sample that was sequenced in a study of γδ T cells in repeated Plasmodium falciparum infection. TCRdb re-called clones from the multiplex PCR reads using CATT. The sample gives tens of thousands of delta-chain clones, 0.75% to 1% of which show up once; 9.5% to 10% is in the top ten. Gammadelta T cells were flow-sorted from PBMC into Vgamma9/Vdelta2+ and Vdelta2-negative populations for bulk analysis. The sample taken for sequencing was gamma-delta T cells from blood. Receptor source: a pool of human donors (malaria-infected and uninfected, not separated).

Comments on this clone: The protein TCRdb lists belongs to a much larger clone and differs from this DNA's translation at residues 9 and 13, which points to a read error; the protein shown is made from the DNA. The rearrangement joins TRDV2 to TRDJ1, with TRDD3 matching 10 bases. CDR1 and CDR2 (germline): GEAIGNYY, EKD. The V gene end was trimmed by 3 bases and the J gene end by 1 base; junction bases not matched to a gene: 16. There are 19 residues in the CDR3. In nucleotides, the CDR3 is TGTGCCTGTGACTCCGTTTTGATCCTTACTGGGGGATCCACCGATAAACTCATCTTT. The encoded protein is CACDSVLILTGGSTDKLIF.

This clone has more than one count but fewer than ten. The mismatch at residue 4 between this DNA's translation and the TCRdb protein of a much larger clone likely reflects a read error; the protein shown is translated from the DNA. This chain uses TRDV2 with TRDJ1, with 12 bases aligning to TRDD3. Matching the DNA to germline supplied the J gene, which TCRdb does not give. Germline V gene sequence: CDR1 GEAIGNYY, CDR2 EKD. The CDR3 sequence is 20 residues long. The CDR3, as DNA: TGTGCCTGTGGCACCGTTACTGGGGGATACCAGAACCCTTTCGCCGATAAACTCATCTTT. Its translation is CACGTVTGGYQNPFADKLIF.

A word on this clone: The protein held in TCRdb is that of a much larger clone and does not match this DNA's translation at residue 10, likely because of a read error; the protein shown is translated from the DNA. The V call is TRDV1, the J call TRDJ1, with 9 bases that match TRDD3. TCRdb lists no J gene, so it was determined here by aligning the DNA to germline. The germline CDR1 and CDR2 sequences are TSWWSYY and QGS. This CDR3 comprises 20 residues. V gave up 1 base and J gave up 0 bases; unmatched junction bases: 15. The chain's CDR3 is CALGEPASVAWGIYTDKLIF. As DNA, the CDR3 is TGTGCTCTTGGGGAACCAGCCTCAGTAGCCTGGGGGATTTACACCGATAAACTCATCTTT.

This clone has a handful of counts. The TCRdb record carries a much larger clone's protein, which differs from this DNA's translation at residue 3; a read error is the likely cause, and the protein listed here is the DNA translation. V and J are TRDV1 and TRDJ1; a possible D gene is TRDD3 (6 bases). The J gene was not available in TCRdb and was assigned here by matching the DNA to germline segments. Per germline, CDR1 TSWWSYY and CDR2 QGS. The CDR3 is 21 residues long. CDR3: CAPGERLENLLSPYYTDKLIF. The CDR3 DNA sequence: TGTGCTCCTGGGGAACGCCTTGAGAACTTACTGAGCCCTTATTACACCGATAAACTCATCTTT.